The subject of this entry is one T cell receptor (beta chain). Germline V gives CDR1 MGHDK, CDR2 SYGVNS. The CDR3 is 15 amino acids. The V and J ends lost 1 base and 4 bases respectively, with 12 bases between them. Survey level was the resolution at which the v3.0 immunoSEQ assay ran. Here immunoSEQ multiplex PCR was the method, and the copy in TCRdb shows in-frame clones only, minus some. The table records about 16,000 clones, 88% of them present only once. This record comes from a study of long-term antiretroviral therapy in people with HIV. The chain recombines TRBV25-1 with TRBJ2-3; D is possibly TRBD1 or TRBD2 (5 bases each). The sequence derives from a woman aged 25-40 years with HIV. This material consisted of unsorted PBMCs, taken approximately 2.3 years before starting antiretroviral therapy. The CDR3 loop is CASSEFEGMSDTQYF. The CDR3 DNA reads TGTGCCAGCAGTGAATTTGAGGGGATGTCAGATACGCAGTATTTT.